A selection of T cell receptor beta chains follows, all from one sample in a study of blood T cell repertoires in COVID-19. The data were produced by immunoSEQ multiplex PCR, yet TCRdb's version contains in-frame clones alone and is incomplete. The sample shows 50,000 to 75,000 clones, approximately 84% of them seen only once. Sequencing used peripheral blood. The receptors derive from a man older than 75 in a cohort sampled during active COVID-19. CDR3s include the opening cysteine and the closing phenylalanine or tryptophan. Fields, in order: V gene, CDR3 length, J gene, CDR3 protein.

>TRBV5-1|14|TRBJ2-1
CASSGGSGLGEQFF
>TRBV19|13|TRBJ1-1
CASSIQGGTEAFF
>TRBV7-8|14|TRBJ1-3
CASSTGRSGNTIYF
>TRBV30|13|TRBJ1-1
CAWSLPGHRKAFF
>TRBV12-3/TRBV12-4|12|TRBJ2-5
CASTGTEETQYF
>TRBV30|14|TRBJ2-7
CAWRRSGVTYEQYF
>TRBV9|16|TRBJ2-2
CASSRRAGANTGELFF
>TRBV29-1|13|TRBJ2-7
CSVEEVQGGEQYF
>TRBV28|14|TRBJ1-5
CASSLRISNQPQHF
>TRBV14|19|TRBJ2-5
CASSPRAGRGTGPGETQYF
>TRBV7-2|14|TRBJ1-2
CASSRSTGSEGYTF
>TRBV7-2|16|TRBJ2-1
CASSLAAGGRFNEQFF
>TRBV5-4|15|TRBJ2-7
CASSPGTSVSYEQYF
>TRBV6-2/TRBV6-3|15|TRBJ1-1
CASSYSPDRNTEAFF
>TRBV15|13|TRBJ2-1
CATSLRLDNEQFF
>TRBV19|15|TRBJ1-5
CASSIVGHSNQPQHF
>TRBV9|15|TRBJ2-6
CASSERDSGANVLTF
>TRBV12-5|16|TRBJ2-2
CASGFTDRGNTGELFF
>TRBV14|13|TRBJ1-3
CASSLFSGNTIYF
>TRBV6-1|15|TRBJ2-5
CASSDGTWGIETQYF
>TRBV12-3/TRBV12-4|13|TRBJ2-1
CASSPGTSGGHFF
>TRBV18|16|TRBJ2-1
CASSPPSGSSYNEQFF
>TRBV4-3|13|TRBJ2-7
CASSQARGYEQYF
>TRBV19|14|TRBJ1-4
CASKPRTGPEKLFF
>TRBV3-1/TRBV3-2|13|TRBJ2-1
CASSQRTDNEQFF
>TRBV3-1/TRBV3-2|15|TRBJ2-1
CASSHSGLAYNEQFF
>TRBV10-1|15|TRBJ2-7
CASSAGLAGTGEQYF
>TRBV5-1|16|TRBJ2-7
CASSLADRSYSYEQYF
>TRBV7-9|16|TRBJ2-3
CASSLVSGGYADTQYF
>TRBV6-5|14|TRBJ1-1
CASSGTGGYTEAFF
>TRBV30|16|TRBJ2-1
CAWSAVAGNTYNEQFF
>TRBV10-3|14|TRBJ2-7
CAISILAGAYEQYF
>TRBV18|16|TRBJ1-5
CASSFGRTGDDQPQHF
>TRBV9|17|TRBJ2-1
CASSVRSREGLFDEQFF
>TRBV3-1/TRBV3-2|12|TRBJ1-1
CASSQGGQGAFF
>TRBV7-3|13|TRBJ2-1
CASSLKGDNEQFF
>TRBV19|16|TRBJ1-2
CASSRGGTGRAHGYTF
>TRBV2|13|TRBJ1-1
CASSEDRETEAFF
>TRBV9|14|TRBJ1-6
CASSTTGYNSPLHF
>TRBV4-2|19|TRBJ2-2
CASSQNPGTGGISTGELFF
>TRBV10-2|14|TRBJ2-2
CASRSGTDTGELFF
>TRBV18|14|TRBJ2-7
CASSPPGQGGEQYF
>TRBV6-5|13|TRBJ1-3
CASSLTDGNTIYF
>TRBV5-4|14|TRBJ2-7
CASSLGGGIYEQYF
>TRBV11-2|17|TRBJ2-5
CASSWGLSGQTQETQYF
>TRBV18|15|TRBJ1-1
CASSPPGHPNTEAFF
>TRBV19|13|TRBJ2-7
CASSFGSTYEQYF
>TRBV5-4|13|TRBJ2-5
CASSTPYQETQYF